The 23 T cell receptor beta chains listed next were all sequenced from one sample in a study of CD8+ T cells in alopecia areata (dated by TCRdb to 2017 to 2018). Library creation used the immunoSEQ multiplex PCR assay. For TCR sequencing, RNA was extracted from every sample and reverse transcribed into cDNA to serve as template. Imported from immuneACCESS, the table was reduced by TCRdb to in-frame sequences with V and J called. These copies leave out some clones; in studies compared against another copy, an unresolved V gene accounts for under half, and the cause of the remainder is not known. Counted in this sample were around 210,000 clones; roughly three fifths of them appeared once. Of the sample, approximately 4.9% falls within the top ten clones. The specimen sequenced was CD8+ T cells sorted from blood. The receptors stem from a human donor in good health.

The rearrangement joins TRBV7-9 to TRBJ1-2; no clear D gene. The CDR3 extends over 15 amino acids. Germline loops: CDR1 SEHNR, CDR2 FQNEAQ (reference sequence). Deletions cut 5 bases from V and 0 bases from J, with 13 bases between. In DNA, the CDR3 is TGTGCCAGCAGCACACTGGACGGAGCTAACTATGGCTACACCTTC. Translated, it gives CASSTLDGANYGYTF.

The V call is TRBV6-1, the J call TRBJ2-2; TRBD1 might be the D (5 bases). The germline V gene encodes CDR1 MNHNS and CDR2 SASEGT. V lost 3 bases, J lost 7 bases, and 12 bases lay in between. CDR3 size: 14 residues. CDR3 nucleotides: TGTGCCAGCAGTGACAGGGTTTATGACGGGGAGCTGTTTTTT. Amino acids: CASSDRVYDGELFF.

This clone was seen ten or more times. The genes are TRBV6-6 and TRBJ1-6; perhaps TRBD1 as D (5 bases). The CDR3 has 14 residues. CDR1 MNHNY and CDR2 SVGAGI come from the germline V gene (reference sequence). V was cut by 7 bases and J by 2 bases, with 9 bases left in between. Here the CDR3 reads CASTGAPYNSPLHF. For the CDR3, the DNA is TGTGCCAGCACCGGGGCCCCCTATAATTCACCCCTCCACTTT.

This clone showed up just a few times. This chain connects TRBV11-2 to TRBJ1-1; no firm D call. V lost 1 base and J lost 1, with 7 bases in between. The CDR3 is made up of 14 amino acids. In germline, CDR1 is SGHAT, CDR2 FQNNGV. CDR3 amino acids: CASSLVSRNTEAFF. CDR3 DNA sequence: TGTGCCAGCAGCTTAGTCTCCAGGAACACTGAAGCTTTCTTT.

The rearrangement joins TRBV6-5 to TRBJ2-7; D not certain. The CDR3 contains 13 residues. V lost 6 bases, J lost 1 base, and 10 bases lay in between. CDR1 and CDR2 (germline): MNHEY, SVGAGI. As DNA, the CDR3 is TGTGCCAGCAGACTACCCGCTTCCTACGAGCAGTACTTC. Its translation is CASRLPASYEQYF.

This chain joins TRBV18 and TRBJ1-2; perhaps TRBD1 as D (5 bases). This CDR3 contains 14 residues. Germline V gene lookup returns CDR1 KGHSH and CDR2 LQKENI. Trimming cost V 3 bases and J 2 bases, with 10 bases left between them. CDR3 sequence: CASSPEGLNYGYTF. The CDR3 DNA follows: TGTGCCAGCTCACCTGAGGGGTTGAACTATGGCTACACCTTC.

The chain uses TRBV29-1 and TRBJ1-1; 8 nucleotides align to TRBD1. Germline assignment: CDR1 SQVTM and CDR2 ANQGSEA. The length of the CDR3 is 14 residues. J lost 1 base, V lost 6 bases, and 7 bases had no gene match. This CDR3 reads CSVTKQGGNTEAFF. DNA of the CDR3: TGCAGCGTGACCAAACAGGGGGGGAACACTGAAGCTTTCTTT.

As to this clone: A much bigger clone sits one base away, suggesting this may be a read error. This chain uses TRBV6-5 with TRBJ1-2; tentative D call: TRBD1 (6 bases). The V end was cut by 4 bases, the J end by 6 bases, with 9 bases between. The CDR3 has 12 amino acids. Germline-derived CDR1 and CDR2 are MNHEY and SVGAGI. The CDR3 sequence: CASSSAGDGYTF. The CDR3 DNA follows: TGTGCCAGCAGTTCGGCAGGGGATGGCTACACCTTC.

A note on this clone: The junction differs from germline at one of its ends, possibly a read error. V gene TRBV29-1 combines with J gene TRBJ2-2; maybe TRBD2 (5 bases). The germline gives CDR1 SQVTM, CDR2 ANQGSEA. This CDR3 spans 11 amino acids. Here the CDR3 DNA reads TGCAGCGTTGGTGGCACCGGGGAGCCGTTTTTT. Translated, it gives CSVGGTGEPFF.

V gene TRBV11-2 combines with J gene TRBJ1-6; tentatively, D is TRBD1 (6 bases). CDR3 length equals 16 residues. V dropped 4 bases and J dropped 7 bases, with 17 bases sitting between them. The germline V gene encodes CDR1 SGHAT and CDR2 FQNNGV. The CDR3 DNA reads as TGTGCCAGCAGCTCCGAACAGGGAATTGGAAATTCACCCCTCCACTTT. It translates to CASSSEQGIGNSPLHF.

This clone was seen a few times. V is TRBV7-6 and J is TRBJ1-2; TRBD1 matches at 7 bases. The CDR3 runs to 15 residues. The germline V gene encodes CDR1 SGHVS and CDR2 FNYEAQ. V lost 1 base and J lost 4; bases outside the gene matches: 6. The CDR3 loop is CASSLDRDSLYGYTF. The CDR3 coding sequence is TGTGCCAGCAGCTTAGACCGGGACAGCCTCTATGGCTACACCTTC.

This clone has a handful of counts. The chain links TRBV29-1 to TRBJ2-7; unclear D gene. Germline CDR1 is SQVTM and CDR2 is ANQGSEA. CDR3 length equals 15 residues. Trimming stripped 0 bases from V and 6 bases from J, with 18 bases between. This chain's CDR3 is CSVEDLSGSSGEQYF. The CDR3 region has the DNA TGCAGCGTTGAAGATCTTAGTGGCAGCTCCGGCGAGCAGTACTTC.

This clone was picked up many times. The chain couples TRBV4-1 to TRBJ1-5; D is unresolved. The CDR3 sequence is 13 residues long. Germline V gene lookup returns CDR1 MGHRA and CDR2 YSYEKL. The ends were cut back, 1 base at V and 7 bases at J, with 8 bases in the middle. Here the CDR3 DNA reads TGCGCCAGCAGCCAAGGTCAATCACAGCCCCAGCATTTT. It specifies CASSQGQSQPQHF.

CDR3 sequence reads: CASSFGGYQPQHF. The CDR3 nucleotides are TGTGCCAGCAGTTTTGGAGGGTATCAGCCCCAGCATTTT. The gene calls are TRBV27 and TRBJ1-5; D is undetermined. Germline CDR1 is MNHEY and CDR2 is SMNVEV (reference sequence). Trimming took off 3 bases at V and 5 bases at J, with 8 bases between the two ends. The CDR3 runs to 13 residues.

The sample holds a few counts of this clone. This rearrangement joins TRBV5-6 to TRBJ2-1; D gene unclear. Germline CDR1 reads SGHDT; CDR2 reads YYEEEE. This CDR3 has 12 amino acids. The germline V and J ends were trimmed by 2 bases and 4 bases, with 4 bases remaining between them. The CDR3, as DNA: TGTGCCAGCAGCTTCCAGTACAATGAGCAGTTCTTC. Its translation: CASSFQYNEQFF. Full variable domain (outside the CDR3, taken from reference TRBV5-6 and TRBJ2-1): DAGVTQSPTHLIKTRGQQVTLRCSPKSGHDTVSWYQQALGQGPQFIFQYYEEEERQRGNFPDRFSGHQFPNYSSELNVNALLLGDSALYLCASSFQYNEQFFGPGTRLTVL.

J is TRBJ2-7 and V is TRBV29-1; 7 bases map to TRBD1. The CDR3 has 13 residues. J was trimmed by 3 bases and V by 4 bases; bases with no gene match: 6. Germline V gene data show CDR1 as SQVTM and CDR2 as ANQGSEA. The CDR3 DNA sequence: TGCAGCGTTGGGGGACAGAGCCACTACGAGCAGTACTTC. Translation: CSVGGQSHYEQYF.

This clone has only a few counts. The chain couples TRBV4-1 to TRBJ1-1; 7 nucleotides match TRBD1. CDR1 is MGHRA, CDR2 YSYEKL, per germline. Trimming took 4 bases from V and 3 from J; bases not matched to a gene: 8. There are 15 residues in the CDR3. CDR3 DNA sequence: TGCGCCAGCAGCCGGGCAGGGGGTCGGGACACTGAAGCTTTCTTT. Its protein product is CASSRAGGRDTEAFF.

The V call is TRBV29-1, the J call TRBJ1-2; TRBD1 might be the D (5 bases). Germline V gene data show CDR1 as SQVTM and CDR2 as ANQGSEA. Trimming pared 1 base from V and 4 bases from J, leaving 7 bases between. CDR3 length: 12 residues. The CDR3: CSVEGQGYGYTF. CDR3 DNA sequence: TGCAGCGTTGAAGGCCAGGGCTATGGCTACACCTTC. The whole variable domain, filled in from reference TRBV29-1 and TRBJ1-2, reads SAVISQKPSRDICQRGTSLTIQCQVDSQVTMMFWYRQQPGQSLTLIATANQGSEATYESGFVIDKFPISRPNLTFSTLTVSNMSPEDSSIYLCSVEGQGYGYTFGSGTRLTVV.

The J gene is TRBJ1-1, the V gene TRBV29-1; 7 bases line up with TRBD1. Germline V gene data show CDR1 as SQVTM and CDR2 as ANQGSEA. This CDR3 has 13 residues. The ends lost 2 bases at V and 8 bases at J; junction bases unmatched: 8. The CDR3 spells CSVERTGTIEAFF. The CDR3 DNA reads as TGCAGCGTTGAAAGGACAGGTACGATCGAAGCTTTCTTT.

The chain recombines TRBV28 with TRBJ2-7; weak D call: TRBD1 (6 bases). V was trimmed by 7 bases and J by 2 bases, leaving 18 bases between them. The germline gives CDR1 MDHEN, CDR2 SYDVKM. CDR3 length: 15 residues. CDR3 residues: CASTSPGHTPYEQYF. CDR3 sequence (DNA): TGTGCCAGCACATCTCCGGGACACACACCCTACGAGCAGTACTTC.

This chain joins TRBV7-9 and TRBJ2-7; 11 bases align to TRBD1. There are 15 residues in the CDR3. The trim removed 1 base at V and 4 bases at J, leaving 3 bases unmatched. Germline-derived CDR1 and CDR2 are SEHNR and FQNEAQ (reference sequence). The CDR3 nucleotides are TGTGCCAGCAGCTTAGACCGGGACAGGGGGTACGAGCAGTACTTC. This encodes CASSLDRDRGYEQYF.

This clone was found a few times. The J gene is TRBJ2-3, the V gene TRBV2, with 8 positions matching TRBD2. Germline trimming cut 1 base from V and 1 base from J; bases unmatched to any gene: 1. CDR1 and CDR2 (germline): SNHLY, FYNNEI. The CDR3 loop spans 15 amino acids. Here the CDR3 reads CASSEGSGGTDTQYF. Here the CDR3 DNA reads TGTGCCAGCAGTGAAGGTAGCGGGGGCACAGATACGCAGTATTTT.

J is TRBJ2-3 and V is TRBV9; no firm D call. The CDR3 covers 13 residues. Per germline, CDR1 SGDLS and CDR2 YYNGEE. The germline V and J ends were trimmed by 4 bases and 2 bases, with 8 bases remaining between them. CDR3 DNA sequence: TGTGCCAGCAGCTCCTACCTCACAGATACGCAGTATTTT. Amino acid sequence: CASSSYLTDTQYF.